A single sample is the source of the 18 T cell receptor beta chains below, sequenced in a study of PD-1 blockade in classical Hodgkin lymphoma. Measured with immunoSEQ multiplex PCR; TCRdb has only the in-frame clones, and not every one. The profile shows 25,000 to 35,000 clones, 71% of them singletons. Every patient relapsed after autologous stem cell transplantation, and brentuximab vedotin exposure varied. Sequencing used peripheral blood mononuclear cells (PBMCs), obtained before the second cycle of nivolumab. The receptor set was obtained from a human donor with classical Hodgkin lymphoma.

By proportion, this clone is medium-sized (0.01 to 0.1%). Different DNA sequences within this sample yield the same CDR3. The rearrangement links TRBV19 to TRBJ1-2, with D hard to call. The germline gives CDR1 LNHDA, CDR2 SQIVND (reference sequence). The CDR3 is 16 amino acids. The ends were cut back, 7 bases at V and 4 bases at J, with 22 bases in the middle. The CDR3 protein is CASTISEGLPPYGYTF. For the CDR3, the DNA is TGTGCCAGTACCATATCAGAAGGACTGCCGCCCTATGGCTACACCTTC.

This clone was detected only once. The rearrangement uses TRBV27 and TRBJ1-1; D is undetermined. This CDR3 is 14 amino acids long. CDR1 MNHEY and CDR2 SMNVEV come from the germline V gene (reference sequence). V was shortened by 7 bases and J by 4 bases, with 16 bases between the two germline ends. CDR3 in amino acids: CASTLTPAGTEAFF. CDR3 nucleotides: TGTGCCAGCACCTTAACCCCCGCGGGCACTGAAGCTTTCTTT.

The chain combines TRBV6-1 with TRBJ1-4; D remains ambiguous. The germline V and J ends were trimmed by 4 bases and 5 bases, with 14 bases remaining between them. This CDR3 is 15 amino acids long. Germline CDR1 is MNHNS and CDR2 is SASEGT. CDR3 loop: CASSGARALNEKLFF. As DNA, the CDR3 is TGTGCCAGCAGTGGAGCAAGGGCCCTGAATGAAAAACTGTTTTTT.

The chain combines TRBV6-1 with TRBJ1-5; D ambiguous. The CDR3 is 14 amino acids. V was pared by 2 bases and J by 2 bases, with 7 bases between. Germline V lookup: CDR1 MNHNS, CDR2 SASEGT. The CDR3 spells CASSESWGNQPQHF. The CDR3 coding sequence is TGTGCCAGCAGTGAATCATGGGGCAATCAGCCCCAGCATTTT.

The genes are TRBV7-9 and TRBJ2-7; a possible D gene is TRBD2 (6 bases). The germline V gene has CDR1 SEHNR and CDR2 FQNEAQ (reference sequence). CDR3 size: 13 residues. V gave up 6 bases and J gave up 3 bases, with 12 bases separating them. CDR3 coding DNA: TGTGCCAGCAGTTGGGGAGCGGGCTACGAGCAGTACTTC. It specifies CASSWGAGYEQYF.

This clone was counted a few times. The identical CDR3 is also encoded by other nucleotide sequences in the sample. This rearrangement joins TRBV5-6 to TRBJ2-7; perhaps TRBD2 as D (7 bases). Germline V gene data show CDR1 as SGHDT and CDR2 as YYEEEE. V was pared by 4 bases and J by 4 bases, with 18 bases between. The CDR3 sequence is 15 residues long. The CDR3 reads CASSHIGGGAYEQYF. The CDR3 DNA follows: TGTGCCAGCAGCCATATTGGGGGGGGCGCATACGAGCAGTACTTC. The full variable domain, completed using reference TRBV5-6 and TRBJ2-7, is DAGVTQSPTHLIKTRGQQVTLRCSPKSGHDTVSWYQQALGQGPQFIFQYYEEEERQRGNFPDRFSGHQFPNYSSELNVNALLLGDSALYLCASSHIGGGAYEQYFGPGTRLTVT.

This chain's CDR3 is CASSVDARIGTYNEQFF. In nucleotides, the CDR3 is TGTGCCAGCAGCGTAGATGCCCGGATTGGTACCTACAATGAGCAGTTCTTC. The genes are TRBV9 and TRBJ2-1; D is uncertain. This CDR3 contains 17 residues. With 0 bases removed from V and 2 bases from J, the gap between germline ends came to 15 bases. In germline, CDR1 is SGDLS, CDR2 YYNGEE.

V is TRBV19 and J is TRBJ1-2; weak D call: TRBD1 (5 bases). CDR3 length: 13 residues. V was shortened by 3 bases and J by 4 bases, with 9 bases between the two germline ends. Germline loops: CDR1 LNHDA, CDR2 SQIVND (reference sequence). The CDR3 sequence is CASSIGAPYGYTF. The CDR3 bases are TGTGCCAGTAGTATTGGGGCCCCCTATGGCTACACCTTC.

This chain connects TRBV6-6 to TRBJ2-7; 9 nucleotides line up with TRBD1. After removal of 6 bases from V and 1 base from J, the junction contained 7 bases not matched to a gene. This CDR3 is 15 amino acids long. CDR1 and CDR2 (germline): MNHNY, SVGAGI (reference sequence). For the CDR3, the DNA is TGTGCCAGCAGAAAGGGACAGGGCACTTCCTACGAGCAGTACTTC. Translating gives CASRKGQGTSYEQYF.

The sample holds one count of this clone. The chain joins TRBV28 to TRBJ1-2, with D unclear. This CDR3 spans 12 amino acids. Germline assignment: CDR1 MDHEN and CDR2 SYDVKM. The V end was cut by 6 bases, the J end by 7 bases, with 12 bases between. The CDR3 coding sequence is TGTGCCAGCAGCGTGGGGAATAGTGGCTACACCTTC. Translated: CASSVGNSGYTF.

In this sample, this clone turned up a few times. The J gene is TRBJ2-1, the V gene TRBV7-3; D is undetermined. Germline assignment: CDR1 SGHTA and CDR2 FQGTGA. The ends were cut back, 0 bases at V and 4 bases at J, with 4 bases in the middle. The CDR3 sequence is 13 residues long. This CDR3 reads CASSLTNYNEQFF. CDR3 nucleotides: TGTGCCAGCAGCTTAACCAATTACAATGAGCAGTTCTTC.

The V gene is TRBV7-6, the J gene TRBJ1-6; D perhaps matches TRBD1 (6 bases). Germline-derived CDR1 and CDR2 are SGHVS and FNYEAQ. CDR3 length: 16 residues. V lost 0 bases, J lost 10 bases, and 16 bases lay in between. In DNA, the CDR3 is TGTGCCAGCAGCTTAGCGCAAAGGGGGGCAGGGTCACCCCTCCACTTT. Protein: CASSLAQRGAGSPLHF.

There are a few counts of this clone. V is TRBV27 and J is TRBJ2-7; D is uncertain. Deletions cut 0 bases from V and 4 bases from J, with 7 bases between. This CDR3 is built from 13 residues. Germline CDR1 MNHEY, CDR2 SMNVEV (reference sequence). The CDR3 nucleotides read TGTGCCAGCAGTTTATCGTCCGGTTACGAGCAGTACTTC. Translation gives CASSLSSGYEQYF.

The DNA of the CDR3 is TGTGCCATCAGTAGACCCAACACAGATACGCAGTATTTT. This gives the protein CAISRPNTDTQYF. The chain recombines TRBV10-3 with TRBJ2-3; D is undetermined. V was trimmed by 5 bases and J by 2 bases, leaving 8 bases between them. Per the germline V gene, CDR1 is ENHRY and CDR2 is SYGVKD. This CDR3 contains 13 residues.

The chain has TRBV11-3 and TRBJ1-2; possible D gene TRBD1, 5 bases. Trimming shortened V by 1 base and J by 0 bases, and 9 bases separated the two germline ends. In germline, CDR1 is SGHNT, CDR2 YENEEA. The CDR3 has 15 residues. The CDR3 DNA follows: TGTGCCAGCAGCTTAGGGAGGGGTACTAACTATGGCTACACCTTC. This codes for CASSLGRGTNYGYTF.

The chain combines TRBV11-2 with TRBJ2-2; 14 nucleotides agree with TRBD2. There are 16 residues in the CDR3. CDR1 and CDR2 (germline): SGHAT, FQNNGV. V was clipped by 4 bases and J by 7 bases; unmatched bases: 5. CDR3 sequence: CASSSRLAGGFGELFF. The CDR3 nucleotides are TGTGCCAGCAGCTCCCGACTAGCGGGGGGGTTCGGGGAGCTGTTTTTT.

The V and J genes are TRBV6-6 and TRBJ1-2; no clear D gene. CDR1 is MNHNY and CDR2 is SVGAGI in the germline V gene (reference sequence). The length of the CDR3 is 14 residues. Trimming took 0 bases from V and 7 from J, leaving 12 bases between them. CDR3 in DNA: TGTGCCAGCAGTTACTCGTTCGTCTTAGGTGGCTACACCTTC. Translation: CASSYSFVLGGYTF.

The chain combines TRBV28 with TRBJ1-1; no reliable D call. V lost 2 bases, J lost 4 bases, and 8 bases lay in between. This CDR3 has 13 residues. The germline V gene encodes CDR1 MDHEN and CDR2 SYDVKM. This chain's CDR3 is CASSLGLGTEAFF. For the CDR3, the DNA is TGTGCCAGCAGTTTAGGTTTAGGCACTGAAGCTTTCTTT.